One sample yielded the 24 T cell receptor beta chains listed below, sequenced in a study of shared clonotypes between healthy human individuals. Assay used: immunoSEQ multiplex PCR; TCRdb lists only in-frame clones, some missing. Among hundreds of thousands of clones listed, 97% were seen once. Sequences were obtained from naive CD4+ T cells sorted from blood. Regarding subset: CD45RA+ positively selected. These receptors all come from a woman aged 25 to 39 in good health.

This chain uses TRBV10-3 with TRBJ2-5; D gene ambiguous. The closer fit of TRBJ2-7 to the DNA end suggests the J call may be wrong. This CDR3 region has 15 residues. Germline V lookup: CDR1 ENHRY, CDR2 SYGVKD. This CDR3 reads CAISSPDSRSYEQYF. The CDR3 nucleotides are TGTGCCATCAGTTCCCCAGATAGCCGGAGCTACGAGCAGTACTTC.

Regarding this clone: Other nucleotide sequences from this sample produce the same CDR3. The gene calls are TRBV6-5 and TRBJ2-7; TRBD1 agrees at 10 bases. The ends lost 6 bases at V and 4 bases at J; junction bases unmatched: 3. There are 13 residues in the CDR3. The germline gives CDR1 MNHEY, CDR2 SVGAGI. CDR3 residues: CASSRDRGYEQYF. The CDR3 DNA sequence: TGTGCCAGCAGCCGGGACAGGGGTTACGAGCAGTACTTC.

The rearrangement joins TRBV28 to TRBJ1-3; D is ambiguous. The CDR3 consists of 16 residues. Trimming shortened V by 2 bases and J by 0 bases, and 11 bases separated the two germline ends. Germline V gene data show CDR1 as MDHEN and CDR2 as SYDVKM. In nucleotides, the CDR3 is TGTGCCAGCAGTTTAGCGCCGTTAATCTCTGGAAACACCATATATTTT. Protein: CASSLAPLISGNTIYF.

This sequence joins TRBV28 and TRBJ2-5, with D possibly TRBD1 on 5 matching bases. Germline CDR1 and CDR2: MDHEN and SYDVKM. V was clipped by 7 bases and J by 8 bases, with 14 bases between them. CDR3 length equals 12 residues. CDR3 region: CASKTDTRTQYF. The CDR3 DNA reads as TGTGCCAGCAAAACGGACACCCGAACCCAGTACTTC. The complete variable domain, with remaining parts taken from reference TRBV28 and TRBJ2-5, reads DVKVTQSSRYLVKRTGEKVFLECVQDMDHENMFWYRQDPGLGLRLIYFSYDVKMKEKGDIPEGYSVSREKKERFSLILESASTNQTSMYLCASKTDTRTQYFGPGTRLLVL.

The V and J genes are TRBV19 and TRBJ1-2; 7 bases line up with TRBD1. The CDR3 length is 15 residues. CDR1 and CDR2 (germline): LNHDA, SQIVND (reference sequence). With 5 bases clipped from V and 6 bases from J, the junction kept 12 bases outside the gene matches. The CDR3: CASSPFIEGANGYTF. In DNA form, the CDR3 reads TGTGCCAGTAGTCCCTTTATTGAGGGGGCAAATGGCTACACCTTC.

The CDR3 here is CASSLAGPRTDTQYF. The DNA of the CDR3 is TGTGCCAGCAGCCTCGCGGGACCGCGCACAGATACGCAGTATTTT. The chain is built from TRBV7-6 and TRBJ2-3, with D possibly matching TRBD2 (6 bases). The ends were cut back, 5 bases at V and 1 base at J, with 13 bases in the middle. Germline-derived CDR1 and CDR2 are SGHVS and FNYEAQ. This CDR3 is 15 amino acids long.

The V gene is TRBV28, the J gene TRBJ1-5; D is unresolved. The CDR3 extends over 16 amino acids. The germline V and J ends were trimmed by 2 bases and 0 bases, with 11 bases remaining between them. Germline CDR1 is MDHEN and CDR2 is SYDVKM. Here the CDR3 DNA reads TGTGCCAGCAGTTTAATGAGGGCGTCTAGCAATCAGCCCCAGCATTTT. The encoded protein is CASSLMRASSNQPQHF. The variable domain in full, completed from reference TRBV28 and TRBJ1-5, reads DVKVTQSSRYLVKRTGEKVFLECVQDMDHENMFWYRQDPGLGLRLIYFSYDVKMKEKGDIPEGYSVSREKKERFSLILESASTNQTSMYLCASSLMRASSNQPQHFGDGTRLSIL.

The chain carries TRBV11-2 and TRBJ2-7; D is perhaps TRBD2 (6 bases). Trimming took 0 bases from V and 3 from J, leaving 18 bases between them. Germline CDR1 reads SGHAT; CDR2 reads FQNNGV. The CDR3 loop spans 17 amino acids. The CDR3 nucleotides read TGTGCCAGCAGCTTAGATCGGCGGGTCGGGAGATACTACGAGCAGTACTTC. Protein: CASSLDRRVGRYYEQYF.

This chain connects TRBV6-5 to TRBJ1-3; D is uncertain. Trimming shortened V by 2 bases and J by 4 bases, and 9 bases separated the two germline ends. The CDR3 runs to 14 residues. The germline CDR1 and CDR2 sequences are MNHEY and SVGAGI. CDR3 residues: CASSYRADGNTIYF. The CDR3 DNA sequence: TGTGCCAGCAGTTACCGGGCTGACGGAAACACCATATATTTT.

J is TRBJ2-7 and V is TRBV2, with TRBD1 matching 7 bases. Germline assignment: CDR1 SNHLY and CDR2 FYNNEI. This CDR3 region has 13 residues. J gave up 2 bases and V 5 bases, and 3 bases lay outside the gene matches. This CDR3 is CASSRQGTYEQYF. The CDR3 bases are TGTGCCAGCAGTAGACAGGGCACCTACGAGCAGTACTTC.

The rearrangement uses TRBV7-8 and TRBJ1-3; no clear D gene. With 8 bases removed from V and 4 bases from J, the gap between germline ends came to 15 bases. The CDR3 runs 14 residues. Germline V gene sequence: CDR1 SGHVS, CDR2 FQNEAQ. The DNA of the CDR3 is TGTGCCAGCTCCGGCCGCAGCGGGGGAAACACCATATATTTT. It yields the protein CASSGRSGGNTIYF.

This clone was observed once. The J gene is TRBJ2-7, the V gene TRBV11-2; 8 bases are a match to TRBD2. Germline V gives CDR1 SGHAT, CDR2 FQNNGV. This CDR3 comprises 17 residues. Trimming cost V 1 base and J 0 bases; bases outside gene matches: 8. CDR3 loop: CASSLVASGLSSYEQYF. Here the CDR3 DNA reads TGTGCCAGCAGCTTAGTGGCTAGCGGGCTTAGCTCCTACGAGCAGTACTTC.

The chain couples TRBV5-1 to TRBJ2-3; D unclear. The CDR3 is made up of 14 amino acids. The germline V gene has CDR1 SGHRS and CDR2 YFSETQ. Deletions cut 1 base from V and 2 bases from J, with 8 bases between. In DNA, the CDR3 is TGCGCCAGCAGCTTGAGAGTGATCACAGATACGCAGTATTTT. This sequence encodes CASSLRVITDTQYF.

The chain couples TRBV2 to TRBJ1-2; 9 bases map to TRBD1. The trim removed 3 bases at V and 5 bases at J, leaving 13 bases unmatched. The CDR3 covers 17 residues. The germline CDR1 and CDR2 sequences are SNHLY and FYNNEI. The CDR3 bases are TGTGCCAGCAGTGAGAGCGGACAGGGGACATTTTCTTATGGCTACACCTTC. Amino acid sequence: CASSESGQGTFSYGYTF.

The rearrangement links TRBV15 to TRBJ2-7, with a weak D call TRBD1 (6 bases). Trimming cost V 5 bases and J 3 bases, with 14 bases left between them. CDR3 length: 14 residues. Germline CDR1 is LNHNV and CDR2 is YYDKDF (reference sequence). The CDR3 loop is CATSDTTDSYEQYF. The CDR3 region has the DNA TGTGCCACCAGCGATACGACGGACAGCTACGAGCAGTACTTC.

The chain recombines TRBV7-8 with TRBJ1-4; TRBD1 might be the D (5 bases). Germline CDR1 and CDR2: SGHVS and FQNEAQ. The CDR3 runs 16 residues. V was pared by 5 bases and J by 3 bases, with 16 bases between. The CDR3 loop is CASSPRRWGANEKLFF. In DNA form, the CDR3 reads TGTGCCAGCAGCCCTAGGCGGTGGGGGGCTAATGAAAAACTGTTTTTT.

The genes are TRBV5-1 and TRBJ1-4, with TRBD1 identical over 8 bases. The CDR3 sequence is 13 residues long. Unmatched junction bases numbered 6, after V lost 7 bases and J lost 7 bases. The germline gives CDR1 SGHRS, CDR2 YFSETQ. This CDR3 reads CASSWTGSEKLFF. The CDR3 bases are TGCGCCAGCTCTTGGACAGGGAGTGAAAAACTGTTTTTT.

J is TRBJ2-7 and V is TRBV7-8; 8 bases align to TRBD1. Germline-derived CDR1 and CDR2 are SGHVS and FQNEAQ. CDR3 length equals 16 residues. Trimming at V came to 6 bases and at J to 7 bases, leaving 17 bases not matched to a gene. In DNA, the CDR3 is TGTGCCAGCAGGCCCGGGGGACAGGAGCGGACGAAAGAGCAGTACTTC. Translated, it gives CASRPGGQERTKEQYF.

The V and J genes are TRBV2 and TRBJ1-1, with TRBD1 as a possible D gene (5 bases). The CDR3 is 12 residues long. Trimming removed 8 bases at V and 1 base at J, with 8 bases between. Per the germline V gene, CDR1 is SNHLY and CDR2 is FYNNEI. CDR3 DNA sequence: TGTGCCAGCGGGGGTGGGAACACTGAAGCTTTCTTT. Residues: CASGGGNTEAFF.

This chain uses TRBV5-8 with TRBJ2-3, with 9 bases aligning to TRBD1. CDR3 length: 15 residues. CDR1 is SGHTS and CDR2 is YDEGEE in the germline V gene. The ends lost 4 bases at V and 2 bases at J; junction bases unmatched: 5. DNA for the CDR3: TGTGCCAGCAGCCCACAGGGGGCCATCACAGATACGCAGTATTTT. This sequence encodes CASSPQGAITDTQYF.

Note on this clone: Other DNA sequences of this sample code for an identical CDR3. The chain couples TRBV5-1 to TRBJ2-3; D is possibly TRBD1 (6 bases). The germline V gene has CDR1 SGHRS and CDR2 YFSETQ. There are 15 residues in the CDR3. Trimming left V 0 bases short and J 3 bases short, with 11 bases between. The CDR3 DNA reads as TGCGCCAGCAGCTTGGGGCAGGGGTCAACAGATACGCAGTATTTT. Protein sequence: CASSLGQGSTDTQYF.

The chain combines TRBV28 with TRBJ1-4; D not certain. The CDR3 has 14 residues. Germline V lookup: CDR1 MDHEN, CDR2 SYDVKM. Deletions cut 6 bases from V and 4 bases from J, with 12 bases between. For the CDR3, the DNA is TGTGCCAGCAGGGGAGCCCGGCATAATGAAAAACTGTTTTTT. Protein product: CASRGARHNEKLFF.

The chain recombines TRBV5-1 with TRBJ1-1; D is undetermined. Germline loops: CDR1 SGHRS, CDR2 YFSETQ. V lost 0 bases and J lost 0, with 15 bases in between. This CDR3 is 17 amino acids long. The chain's CDR3 is CASSLVGRTTMNTEAFF. The CDR3 nucleotides are TGCGCCAGCAGCTTGGTAGGTCGGACCACCATGAACACTGAAGCTTTCTTT.

The chain joins TRBV5-1 to TRBJ2-5, with D possibly TRBD2 on 5 matching bases. Trimming pared 0 bases from V and 5 bases from J, leaving 14 bases between. This CDR3 has 15 residues. Germline V gene lookup returns CDR1 SGHRS and CDR2 YFSETQ. This CDR3 is CASSLAGVIRETQYF. CDR3 nucleotide sequence: TGCGCCAGCAGCTTGGCCGGGGTAATCCGGGAGACCCAGTACTTC.